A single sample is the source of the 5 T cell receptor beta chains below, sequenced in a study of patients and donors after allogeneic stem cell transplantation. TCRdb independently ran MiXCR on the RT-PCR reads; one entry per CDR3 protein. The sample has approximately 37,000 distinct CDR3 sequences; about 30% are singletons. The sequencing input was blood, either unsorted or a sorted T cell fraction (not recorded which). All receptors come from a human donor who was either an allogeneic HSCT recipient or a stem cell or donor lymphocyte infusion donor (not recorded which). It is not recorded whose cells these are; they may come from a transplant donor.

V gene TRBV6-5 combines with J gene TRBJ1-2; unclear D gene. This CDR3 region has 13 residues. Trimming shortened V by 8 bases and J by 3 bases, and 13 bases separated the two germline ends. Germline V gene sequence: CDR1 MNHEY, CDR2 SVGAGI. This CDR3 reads CASGKGTDYGYTF. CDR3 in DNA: TGTGCCAGCGGGAAGGGTACGGACTATGGCTACACCTTC.

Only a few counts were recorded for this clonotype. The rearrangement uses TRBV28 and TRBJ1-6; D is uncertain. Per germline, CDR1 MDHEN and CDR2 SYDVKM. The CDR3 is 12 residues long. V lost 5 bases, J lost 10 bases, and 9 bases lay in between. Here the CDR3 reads CASSEPGSPLHF. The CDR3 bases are TGTGCCAGCAGTGAGCCTGGGTCACCCCTCCACTTT.

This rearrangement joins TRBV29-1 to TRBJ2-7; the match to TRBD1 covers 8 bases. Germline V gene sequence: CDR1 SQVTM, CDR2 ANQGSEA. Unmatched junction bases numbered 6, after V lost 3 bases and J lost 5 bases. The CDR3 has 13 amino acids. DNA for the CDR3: TGCAGCGTTGACCGACAGGGGTTCGACGAGCAGTACTTC. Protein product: CSVDRQGFDEQYF.

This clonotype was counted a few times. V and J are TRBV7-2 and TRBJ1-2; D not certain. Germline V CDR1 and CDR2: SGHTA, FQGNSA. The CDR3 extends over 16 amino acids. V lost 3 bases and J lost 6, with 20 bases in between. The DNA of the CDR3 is TGTGCCAGCAGCTTTGGGATAAGGAGGGCGCAGGATGGCTACACCTTC. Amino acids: CASSFGIRRAQDGYTF.

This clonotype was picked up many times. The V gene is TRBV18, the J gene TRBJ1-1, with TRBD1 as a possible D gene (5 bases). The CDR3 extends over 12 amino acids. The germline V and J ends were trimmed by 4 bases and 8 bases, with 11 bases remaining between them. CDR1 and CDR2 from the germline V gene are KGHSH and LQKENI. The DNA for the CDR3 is TGTGCCAGCTCACAAACAGGTTTGGAAGCTTTCTTT. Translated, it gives CASSQTGLEAFF.